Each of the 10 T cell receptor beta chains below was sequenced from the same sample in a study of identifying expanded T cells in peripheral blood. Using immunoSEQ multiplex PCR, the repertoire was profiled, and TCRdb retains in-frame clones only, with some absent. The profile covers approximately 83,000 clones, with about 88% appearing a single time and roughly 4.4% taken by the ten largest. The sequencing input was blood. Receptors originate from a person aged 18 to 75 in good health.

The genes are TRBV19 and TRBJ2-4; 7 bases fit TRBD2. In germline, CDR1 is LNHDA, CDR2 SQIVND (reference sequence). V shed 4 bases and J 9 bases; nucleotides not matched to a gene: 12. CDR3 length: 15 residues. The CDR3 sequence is CASSTRDGGYGIQYF. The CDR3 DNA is TGTGCCAGTAGTACCCGGGACGGGGGGTATGGCATTCAGTACTTC.

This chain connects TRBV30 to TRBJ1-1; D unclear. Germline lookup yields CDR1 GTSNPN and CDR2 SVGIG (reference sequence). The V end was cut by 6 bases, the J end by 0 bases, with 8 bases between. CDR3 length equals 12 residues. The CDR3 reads CACRRLNTEAFF. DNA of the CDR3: TGTGCCTGCCGACGGTTGAACACTGAAGCTTTCTTT.

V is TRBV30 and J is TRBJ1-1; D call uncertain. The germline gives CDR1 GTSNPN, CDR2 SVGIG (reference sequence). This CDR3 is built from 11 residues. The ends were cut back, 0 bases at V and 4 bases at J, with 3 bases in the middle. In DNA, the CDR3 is TGTGCCTGGAGTGTGAGCACTGAAGCTTTCTTT. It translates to CAWSVSTEAFF.

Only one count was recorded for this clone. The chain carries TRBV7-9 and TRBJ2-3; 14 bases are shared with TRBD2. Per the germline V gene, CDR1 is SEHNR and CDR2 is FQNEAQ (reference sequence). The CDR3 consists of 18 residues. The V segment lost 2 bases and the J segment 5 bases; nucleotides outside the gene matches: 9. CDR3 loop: CASSLIGTSGGGRDTQYF. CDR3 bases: TGTGCCAGCAGCTTAATCGGGACTAGCGGGGGAGGCCGAGATACGCAGTATTTT.

CDR3 residues: CASSPDPFATNEKLFF. The CDR3 DNA reads TGTGCCAGCAGCCCGGACCCTTTTGCAACTAATGAAAAACTGTTTTTT. This rearrangement joins TRBV5-6 to TRBJ1-4; no clear D gene. Germline CDR1 is SGHDT and CDR2 is YYEEEE. This CDR3 comprises 16 residues. V was trimmed by 4 bases and J by 0 bases, leaving 13 bases between them.

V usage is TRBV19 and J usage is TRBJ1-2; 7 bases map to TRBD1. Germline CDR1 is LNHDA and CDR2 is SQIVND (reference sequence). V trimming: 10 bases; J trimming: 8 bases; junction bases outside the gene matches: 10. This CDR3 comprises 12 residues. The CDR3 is CATMTGFGGYTF. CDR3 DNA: TGTGCCACTATGACAGGGTTTGGAGGCTACACCTTC.

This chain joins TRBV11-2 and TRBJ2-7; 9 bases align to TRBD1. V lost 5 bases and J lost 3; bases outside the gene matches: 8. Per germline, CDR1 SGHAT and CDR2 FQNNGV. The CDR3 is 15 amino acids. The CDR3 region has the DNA TGTGCCAGCAGCAAGCCCGGGACAGGGAACTACGAGCAGTACTTC. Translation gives CASSKPGTGNYEQYF. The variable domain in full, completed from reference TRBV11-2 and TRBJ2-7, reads EAGVAQSPRYKIIEKRQSVAFWCNPISGHATLYWYQQILGQGPKLLIQFQNNGVVDDSQLPKDRFSAERLKGVDSTLKIQPAKLEDSAVYLCASSKPGTGNYEQYFGPGTRLTVT.

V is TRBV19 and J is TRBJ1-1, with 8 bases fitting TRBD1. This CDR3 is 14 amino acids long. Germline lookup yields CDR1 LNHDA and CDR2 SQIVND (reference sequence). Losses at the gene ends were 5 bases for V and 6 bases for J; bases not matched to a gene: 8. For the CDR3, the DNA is TGTGCCAGTAGTTGGTCGCAGGGGGCGTCTGAAGCTTTCTTT. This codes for CASSWSQGASEAFF. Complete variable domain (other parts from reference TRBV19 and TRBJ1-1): DGGITQSPKYLFRKEGQNVTLSCEQNLNHDAMYWYRQDPGQGLRLIYYSQIVNDFQKGDIAEGYSVSREKKESFPLTVTSAQKNPTAFYLCASSWSQGASEAFFGQGTRLTVV.

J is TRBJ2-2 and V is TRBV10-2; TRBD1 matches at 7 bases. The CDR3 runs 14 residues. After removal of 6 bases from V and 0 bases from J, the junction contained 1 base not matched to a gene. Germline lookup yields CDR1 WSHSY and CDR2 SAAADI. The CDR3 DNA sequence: TGCGCCAGCAGGGGGACAGCGAACACCGGGGAGCTGTTTTTT. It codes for CASRGTANTGELFF.

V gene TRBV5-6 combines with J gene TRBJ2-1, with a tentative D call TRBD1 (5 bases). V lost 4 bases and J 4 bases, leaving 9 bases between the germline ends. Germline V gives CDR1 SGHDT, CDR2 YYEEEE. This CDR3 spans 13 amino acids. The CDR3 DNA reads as TGTGCCAGCAGCGGACACGGGTACAATGAGCAGTTCTTC. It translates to CASSGHGYNEQFF.